The 23 T cell receptor beta chains in this list originate from one sample, sequenced in a study of spatial heterogeneity in lung cancer. Time point defined: sample taken at primary tumor resection. Antigen specificity for these receptors is unknown. Notes on the study in general: Tumor mutation counts were tracked by expanded intratumoral alpha and beta TCR counts.

From the 5' RACE reads, TCRdb called clonotypes with MiXCR, one entry per CDR3 protein. The table has approximately 1,400 distinct CDR3 sequences, roughly 20% seen once. Sequencing used lung tumor tissue, obtained at surgery. The origin of the receptors is a male donor with early-stage non-small cell lung cancer.

This clonotype is large in the sample. This beta chain turned up in a library designed for alpha chains; as an off-target read, its abundance says little. The V gene is TRBV7-8, the J gene TRBJ2-7; D is possibly TRBD1 or TRBD2 (5 bases each). V dropped 5 bases and J dropped 6 bases, with 17 bases sitting between them. The CDR3 totals 14 residues. Looked up from germline, CDR1 is SGHVS and CDR2 is FQNEAQ. CDR3 protein: CASSRGAGLTEQYF. In DNA form, the CDR3 reads TGTGCCAGCAGCAGAGGGGCAGGGTTGACCGAGCAGTACTTC.

With respect to this clonotype: This beta chain slipped into a library made for alpha chains as a stray read, so its size is not meaningful. The chain joins TRBV11-2 to TRBJ2-7; D possibly corresponds to TRBD1 (5 bases). The V end was cut by 2 bases, the J end by 6 bases, with 14 bases between. The CDR3 consists of 14 residues. Germline loops: CDR1 SGHAT, CDR2 FQNNGV. This CDR3 reads CASSLQGFPIEQYF. CDR3 sequence (DNA): TGTGCCAGCAGCTTACAGGGATTCCCCATCGAGCAGTACTTC.

About this clonotype itself: This beta chain is a stray sequence in a library constructed for alpha chains; its clone size is not meaningful. This chain's CDR3 is CASSLASSYNEQFF. In DNA, the CDR3 is TGTGCCAGCAGCTTGGCCAGCTCCTACAATGAGCAGTTCTTC. The V and J genes are TRBV5-4 and TRBJ2-1; D not resolved. CDR1 SGHNT and CDR2 YYREEE come from the germline V gene (reference sequence). V dropped 0 bases and J dropped 0 bases, with 4 bases sitting between them. This CDR3 is 14 amino acids long.

This clonotype was seen a few times. The library was built for alpha chains, so this beta chain is an off-target read and its size means little. CDR3 coding DNA: TGTGCCAGCAGTTGGGGGGAAGAGACCCAGTACTTC. Encoded protein: CASSWGEETQYF. V is TRBV14 and J is TRBJ2-5; the D gene is possibly TRBD2 (6 bases). V was trimmed by 6 bases and J by 3 bases, leaving 8 bases between them. The germline V gene has CDR1 SGHDN and CDR2 FVKESK. The CDR3 is 12 amino acids.

In regard to this clonotype: This beta chain slipped into a library made for alpha chains as a stray read, so its size is not meaningful. The rearrangement links TRBV6-5 to TRBJ2-3; TRBD1 is a possible D gene (5 bases). This CDR3 is 14 amino acids long. The germline V gene has CDR1 MNHEY and CDR2 SVGAGI. Trimming left V 4 bases short and J 2 bases short, with 10 bases between. CDR3 coding DNA: TGTGCCAGCAGTTTCTCAGGGCACACAGATACGCAGTATTTT. It translates to CASSFSGHTDTQYF.

This clonotype occurred a few times. Because the library targeted alpha chains, this beta chain is an off-target read whose size means little. The chain employs TRBV20-1 and TRBJ2-7, with D possibly TRBD2 on 5 matching bases. This CDR3 has 14 amino acids. V lost 5 bases and J 2 bases, leaving 16 bases between the germline ends. From germline, CDR1 is DFQATT and CDR2 SNEGSKA (reference sequence). In DNA, the CDR3 is TGCAGTGCTCTCCAGACTACCACCACCTACGAGCAGTACTTC. Translation gives CSALQTTTTYEQYF.

This clonotype was counted only a few times. Because the library targeted alpha chains, this beta chain is an off-target read whose size means little. The CDR3: CASSLAQGPHEQYF. DNA for the CDR3: TGCGCCAGCAGCTTGGCGCAGGGGCCCCACGAGCAGTACTTC. The chain employs TRBV5-1 and TRBJ2-7, with D possibly matching TRBD1 (6 bases). CDR3 length: 14 residues. Per germline, CDR1 SGHRS and CDR2 YFSETQ. V was trimmed by 0 bases and J by 5 bases, leaving 12 bases between them.

Regarding this clonotype: The library was prepared for alpha chains; this beta chain is a stray read, so its frequency means little. The genes are TRBV21-1 and TRBJ2-3. TRBV21-1 is a pseudogene segment. The CDR3 has 16 amino acids. This chain's CDR3 is CASSKAHSNGADTQYF. In DNA form, the CDR3 reads TGTGCCAGCAGCAAAGCGCACTCGAACGGGGCAGATACGCAGTATTTT.

As regards this clonotype: This beta chain is an unintended read in a library built for alpha chains; its size means little. V is TRBV30 and J is TRBJ2-5; D call uncertain. Trimming cost V 4 bases and J 1 base, with 7 bases left between them. Germline assignment: CDR1 GTSNPN and CDR2 SVGIG (reference sequence). The CDR3 has 12 amino acids. CDR3 residues: CAWTPSQETQYF. CDR3 sequence (DNA): TGTGCCTGGACACCCAGCCAAGAGACCCAGTACTTC. Combining the CDR3 with reference TRBV30 and TRBJ2-5 gives the whole variable domain SQTIHQWPATLVQPVGSPLSLECTVEGTSNPNLYWYRQAAGRGLQLLFYSVGIGQISSEVPQNLSASRPQDRQFILSSKKLLLSDSGFYLCAWTPSQETQYFGPGTRLLVL.

Of note for this clonotype: This beta chain is a stray sequence in a library constructed for alpha chains; its clone size is not meaningful. CDR3 sequence reads: CASSPGLAGVIGEQYF. CDR3 bases: TGCGCCAGCAGCCCGGGACTAGCGGGAGTGATCGGCGAGCAGTACTTC. The chain employs TRBV5-1 and TRBJ2-7, with 14 bases matching TRBD2. The V gene's germline CDR1 is SGHRS and CDR2 YFSETQ. This CDR3 contains 16 residues. Losses at the gene ends were 4 bases for V and 6 bases for J; bases not matched to a gene: 9.

This clonotype has just a few counts. This beta chain is an unintended read in a library built for alpha chains; its size means little. This chain joins TRBV6-2 or TRBV6-3 and TRBJ2-7, with D perhaps TRBD1 or TRBD2 (5 bases each). V lost 7 bases and J lost 2, with 12 bases in between. The germline V gene has CDR1 MNHEY and CDR2 SVGEGT. The CDR3 consists of 13 residues. CDR3 sequence (DNA): TGTGCCAGCAACCCGGGGCAGACCTACGAGCAGTACTTC. Its protein is CASNPGQTYEQYF.

For this clonotype: The library was prepared for alpha chains; this beta chain is a stray read, so its frequency means little. The rearrangement links TRBV12-2 to TRBJ2-3; the D call TRBD2 from the table was never checked on the DNA. TRBV12-2 is noted as a pseudogene. The CDR3 sequence is 14 residues long. CDR3 loop: CEKHPARLTDTQYF. CDR3 sequence (DNA): TGTGAAAAGCACCCGGCTAGATTAACAGATACGCAGTATTTT.

This clonotype was seen a single time. This clone may be a read error of a much larger clone one base away. This beta chain is a stray read from a library made for alpha chains; its abundance is not meaningful. CDR3 residues: CANTDIKFNEQFF. In nucleotides, the CDR3 is TGTGCCAACACGGATATCAAATTCAATGAGCAGTTCTTC. This chain links TRBV5-4 with TRBJ2-1; the D is unclear. The CDR3 runs 13 residues. Germline assignment: CDR1 SGHNT and CDR2 YYREEE (reference sequence). The V end lost 9 bases, the J end lost 6 bases, and 16 bases lay between the germline ends.

By sample share, this clonotype is large. Little can be read into the size of this beta chain, an off-target read in a library designed for alpha chains. The chain joins TRBV7-3 to TRBJ2-5; 10 bases are shared with TRBD1. Germline V gives CDR1 SGHTA, CDR2 FQGTGA. The length of the CDR3 is 15 residues. V was clipped by 4 bases and J by 3 bases; unmatched bases: 5. CDR3 nucleotides: TGTGCCAGCAGCTCGTATGGGACAGGGGAAGAGACCCAGTACTTC. Its protein is CASSSYGTGEETQYF. The full variable domain, its missing parts supplied by reference TRBV7-3 and TRBJ2-5, is GAGVSQTPSNKVTEKGKYVELRCDPISGHTALYWYRQSLGQGPEFLIYFQGTGAADDSGLPNDRFFAVRPEGSVSTLKIQRTERGDSAVYLCASSSYGTGEETQYFGPGTRLLVL.

Regarding this clonotype: This beta chain is an unintended read in a library built for alpha chains; its size means little. The genes are TRBV28 and TRBJ2-7; either TRBD1 or TRBD2 may supply D (5 bases each). The germline CDR1 and CDR2 sequences are MDHEN and SYDVKM. The CDR3 has 13 residues. The V end was cut by 6 bases, the J end by 0 bases, with 9 bases between. CDR3 in DNA: TGTGCCAGCAGGGGGGTCAGCTCCTACGAGCAGTACTTC. Its translation: CASRGVSSYEQYF.

Details on this clonotype: A library made for alpha chains picked up this beta chain off target, so its size means little. The chain has TRBV20-1 and TRBJ2-7; D remains ambiguous. Germline CDR1 DFQATT, CDR2 SNEGSKA (reference sequence). The germline V and J ends were trimmed by 5 bases and 4 bases, with 24 bases remaining between them. This CDR3 comprises 16 residues. The CDR3 DNA reads as TGCAGTGCTCCGAGCCGAGAGGACGCTGGATTTTACGAGCAGTACTTC. It yields the protein CSAPSREDAGFYEQYF.

This clonotype is labeled as large. Little can be read into the size of this beta chain, an off-target read in a library designed for alpha chains. The chain recombines TRBV28 with TRBJ2-7; 8 bases line up with TRBD2. Germline V gene data show CDR1 as MDHEN and CDR2 as SYDVKM. V shed 2 bases and J 5 bases; nucleotides not matched to a gene: 8. This CDR3 is built from 15 residues. The DNA for the CDR3 is TGTGCCAGCAGTTTAGCTACCGGGACTAGTGACGAGCAGTACTTC. Protein sequence: CASSLATGTSDEQYF.

This clonotype is medium-sized by share. In a library made to pick up alpha chains, this beta chain is a stray read with a size that means little. The chain carries TRBV7-8 and TRBJ2-1; D is possibly TRBD2 (6 bases). The V end was cut by 4 bases, the J end by 12 bases, with 13 bases between. In germline, CDR1 is SGHVS, CDR2 FQNEAQ. This CDR3 is 12 amino acids long. CDR3 nucleotides: TGTGCCAGCAGCTCGGACCGGGACTGGCAGTTCTTC. This sequence encodes CASSSDRDWQFF.

This clonotype was recorded a few times. In a library made to pick up alpha chains, this beta chain is a stray read with a size that means little. The chain combines TRBV7-9 with TRBJ2-1, with a weak D call TRBD2 (5 bases). The germline V and J ends were trimmed by 2 bases and 4 bases, with 6 bases remaining between them. The CDR3 runs to 13 residues. The germline V gene encodes CDR1 SEHNR and CDR2 FQNEAQ (reference sequence). The DNA of the CDR3 is TGTGCCAGCAGCTTACGCGGGTACAATGAGCAGTTCTTC. Amino acids: CASSLRGYNEQFF.

This clonotype was observed a handful of times. This beta chain slipped into a library made for alpha chains as a stray read, so its size is not meaningful. The chain links TRBV28 to TRBJ1-2; D is uncertain. Trimming took 3 bases from V and 3 from J, leaving 8 bases between them. The CDR3 runs to 13 residues. CDR1 and CDR2 (germline): MDHEN, SYDVKM. The CDR3 sequence is CASSFSAYYGYTF. CDR3 sequence (DNA): TGTGCCAGCAGTTTTTCAGCTTACTATGGCTACACCTTC.

Of note for this clonotype: A library prepared for alpha chains yielded this beta chain as an off-target read; its size is of little meaning. The chain carries TRBV29-1 and TRBJ2-5; no clear D gene. Germline lookup yields CDR1 SQVTM and CDR2 ANQGSEA. This CDR3 comprises 12 residues. CDR3 bases: TGCCATGCCCTGTCCCTGGGGGAGACCCAGTACTTC. Residues: CHALSLGETQYF.

To note about this clonotype: The size of this beta chain means little, since it is a stray read in a library made for alpha chains. The V gene is TRBV29-1, the J gene TRBJ1-1, with D tentatively TRBD1 (6 bases). CDR3 size: 13 residues. V lost 6 bases to trimming and J lost 5 bases, with 16 bases between them. Per germline, CDR1 SQVTM and CDR2 ANQGSEA. This CDR3 reads CSVAGGLRTEAFF. DNA for the CDR3: TGCAGCGTGGCCGGGGGGCTTAGGACTGAAGCTTTCTTT.

This clonotype has more than one count but fewer than ten. This beta chain is off target for a library built for alpha chains, so its abundance means little. J is TRBJ2-7 and V is TRBV7-2; no firm D call. Trimming pared 1 base from V and 3 bases from J, leaving 10 bases between. CDR3 length: 14 residues. Germline CDR1 and CDR2: SGHTA and FQGNSA. The CDR3 protein is CASSLGVNNYEQYF. The CDR3 bases are TGTGCCAGCAGCTTAGGAGTCAACAACTACGAGCAGTACTTC.